This T cell receptor beta chain was documented in a study of blood T cell repertoires in COVID-19. Overall study: The samples span acute and convalescent COVID-19 from the United States, Italy and Spain.

CDR3 length equals 17 residues. The ends lost 0 bases at V and 2 bases at J; junction bases unmatched: 3. CDR1 MDHEN and CDR2 SYDVKM come from the germline V gene. Study processing details: Estimates of nucleated cell counts were drawn from the amplification of reference gene primers. Produced via immunoSEQ multiplex PCR; TCRdb's table is partial and in-frame only. V and J calls and clone size are as listed in that table; D and trimming were resolved from the DNA. The table shows approximately 180,000 clones, with more than 70% occurring only once. The sequencing input was peripheral blood. This TCR was sampled from a human donor in a cohort sampled during active COVID-19. This rearrangement joins TRBV28 to TRBJ2-1; TRBD2 matches at 11 bases. The CDR3 DNA follows: TGTGCCAGCAGTTTATGGGGACTAGCGGTTGCCTACAATGAGCAGTTCTTC. Translating it yields CASSLWGLAVAYNEQFF.